This T cell receptor beta chain originates from a study of T-cell reconstitution after alpha-beta-depleted transplantation in children. During its preparation, the TCRbeta library received unique molecular identifiers. MiXCR, run by TCRdb on the PCR reads, gives a single entry per CDR3 protein. The repertoire holds some 600,000 distinct CDR3 sequences, 13% seen once, with approximately 2% in the top ten. Germline V gives CDR1 MNHNS, CDR2 SASEGT. CDR3 length: 15 amino acids. With V trimmed by 6 bases and J by 0 bases, 4 bases remained unmatched. This clonotype was seen a few times. The chain carries TRBV6-1 and TRBJ2-2, with TRBD1 matching 7 bases. The sequencing here drew on PBMCs, mostly from graft donor cells, taken 360 days after TCRalphabeta/CD19-depleted stem cell transplant. This receptor was identified in a male patient aged 10 to 17 who had a stem cell transplant for acute myeloid leukemia, so the T cells may come from the graft donor. The CDR3: CASRGDSANTGELFF. CDR3 DNA sequence: TGTGCCAGCAGAGGGGACAGCGCGAACACCGGGGAGCTGTTTTTT.